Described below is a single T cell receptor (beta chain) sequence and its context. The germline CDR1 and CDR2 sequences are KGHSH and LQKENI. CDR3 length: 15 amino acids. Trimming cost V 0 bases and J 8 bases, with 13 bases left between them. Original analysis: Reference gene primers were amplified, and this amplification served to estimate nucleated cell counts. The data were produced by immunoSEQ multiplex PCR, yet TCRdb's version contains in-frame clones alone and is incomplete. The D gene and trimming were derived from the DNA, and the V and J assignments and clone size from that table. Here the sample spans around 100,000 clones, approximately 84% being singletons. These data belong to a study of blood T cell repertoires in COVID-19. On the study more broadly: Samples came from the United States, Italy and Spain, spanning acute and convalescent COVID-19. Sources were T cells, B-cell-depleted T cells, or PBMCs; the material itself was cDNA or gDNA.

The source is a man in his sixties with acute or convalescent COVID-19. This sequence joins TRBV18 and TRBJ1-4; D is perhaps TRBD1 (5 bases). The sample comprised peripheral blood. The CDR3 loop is CASSPPTLGPEKLFF. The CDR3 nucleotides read TGTGCCAGCTCACCACCGACTTTGGGGCCGGAAAAACTGTTTTTT.